This T cell receptor beta chain was identified during a study of T cell responses to AZD1222 COVID-19 vaccine. This CDR3 spans 13 amino acids. Between the trimmed V and J ends, which lost 5 bases and 3 bases, there was a span of 11 bases. The V gene's germline CDR1 is SGHVS and CDR2 FNYEAQ. Comments on this clone: Its antigen is unidentified.

Using immunoSEQ multiplex PCR, the repertoire was profiled, and TCRdb retains in-frame clones only, with some absent. The sample contains some 130,000 clones, approximately 94% of which appear only once. Study-wide findings and caveats: Spike-specific TCRs gained breadth and depth after people received two AZD1222 doses. Sampled repertoires all dated from after the peak T cell response. Only a handful of individuals given AZD1222 were seropositive at baseline.

Source: peripheral blood, taken on day 0 of AZD1222 vaccination. The sequence came from an adult in good health. The chain is built from TRBV7-6 and TRBJ2-7; D might be TRBD2 (6 bases). CDR3 nucleotide sequence: TGTGCCAGCAGCCGGGAGACCGGCTACGAGCAGTACTTC. Protein product: CASSRETGYEQYF.